This T cell receptor (beta chain) was profiled in a study of blood T cell repertoires in COVID-19. Study as a whole: Collection of acute and convalescent COVID-19 samples took place in the United States, Italy and Spain. From T cells, B-cell-depleted T cells, or PBMCs came the material, which was cDNA or gDNA.

From germline, CDR1 is SGHDT and CDR2 YYEEEE. The CDR3 is 14 amino acids. V gave up 1 base and J gave up 0 bases, with 7 bases separating them. Assay used: immunoSEQ multiplex PCR; TCRdb lists only in-frame clones, some missing. The sample holds 150,000 or so clones, roughly 84% seen once. Sequencing was performed on peripheral blood. The rearrangement uses TRBV5-6 and TRBJ1-1; D is uncertain. The origin of this receptor is a human donor in a cohort sampled during active COVID-19. The CDR3 loop reads CASSLPAMNTEAFF. The CDR3 coding sequence is TGTGCCAGCAGCTTGCCCGCGATGAACACTGAAGCTTTCTTT. The full variable domain, with the rest looked up from reference TRBV5-6 and TRBJ1-1, is DAGVTQSPTHLIKTRGQQVTLRCSPKSGHDTVSWYQQALGQGPQFIFQYYEEEERQRGNFPDRFSGHQFPNYSSELNVNALLLGDSALYLCASSLPAMNTEAFFGQGTRLTVV.